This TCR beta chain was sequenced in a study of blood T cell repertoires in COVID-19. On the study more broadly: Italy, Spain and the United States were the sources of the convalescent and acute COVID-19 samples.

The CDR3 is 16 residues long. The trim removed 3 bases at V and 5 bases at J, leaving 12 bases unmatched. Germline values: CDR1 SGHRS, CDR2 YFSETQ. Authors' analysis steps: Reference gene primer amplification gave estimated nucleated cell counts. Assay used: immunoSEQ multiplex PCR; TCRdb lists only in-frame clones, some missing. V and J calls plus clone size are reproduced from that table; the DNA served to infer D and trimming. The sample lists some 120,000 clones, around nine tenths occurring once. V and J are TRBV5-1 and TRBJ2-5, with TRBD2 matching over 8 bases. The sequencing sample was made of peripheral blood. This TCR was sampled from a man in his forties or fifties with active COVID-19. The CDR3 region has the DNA TGCGCCAGCAGCTCAATAGCGGGGTCTGCCGGGGAGACCCAGTACTTC. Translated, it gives CASSSIAGSAGETQYF.